These 16 T cell receptor beta chains were all obtained from the same sample, sequenced in a study of shared clonotypes between healthy human individuals (dated by TCRdb to 2019 to 2021). Libraries were prepared through the immunoSEQ multiplex PCR assay. TCRdb stores this immuneACCESS table with in-frame sequences only. Part of the clones is absent; in the studies checked, under half of the shortfall reflects unresolved V genes, and no reason is known for the rest. Recorded for this sample are about 1.1 million clones; 75% to 85% of them occurred a single time. Clones ranked in the top ten supply approximately 0.56% of the sample. The sequenced material came from memory CD4+ T cells from PBMCs. What this sample's cell subset or site label stands for: CD45RA-negative fraction. These receptors were taken from a man aged 18 to 35 in good health. Some clones in this sample may be carry-over from other donors' samples.

The chain employs TRBV18 and TRBJ2-7; the match to TRBD1 covers 12 bases. CDR3 length: 16 amino acids. From germline, CDR1 is KGHSH and CDR2 LQKENI. V shed 2 bases and J 1 base; nucleotides not matched to a gene: 3. This CDR3 reads CASSPGTGGASYEQYF. The CDR3 DNA reads TGTGCCAGCTCACCAGGGACAGGGGGCGCTTCCTACGAGCAGTACTTC.

This chain connects TRBV28 to TRBJ1-2; 10 nucleotides match TRBD1. Germline V gene data show CDR1 as MDHEN and CDR2 as SYDVKM. Germline trimming cut 6 bases from V and 4 bases from J; bases unmatched to any gene: 8. The CDR3 totals 15 residues. The CDR3 sequence: CASRPPGQGLYGYTF. The CDR3 DNA reads as TGTGCCAGCAGGCCCCCGGGACAGGGGCTCTATGGCTACACCTTC.

The chain is built from TRBV7-8 and TRBJ2-7; 9 bases agree with TRBD1. Germline loops: CDR1 SGHVS, CDR2 FQNEAQ. With V trimmed by 0 bases and J by 5 bases, 5 bases remained unmatched. CDR3 length equals 15 residues. The CDR3 spells CASSLARDRANEQYF. CDR3 sequence (DNA): TGTGCCAGCAGCTTAGCCCGGGACAGGGCCAACGAGCAGTACTTC.

This clone was counted many times. This sample also contains other DNA sequences that code for the same CDR3. V usage is TRBV28 and J usage is TRBJ2-7; weak D call: TRBD2 (6 bases). Germline V gene sequence: CDR1 MDHEN, CDR2 SYDVKM. V shed 2 bases and J shed 2 bases, with 10 bases lying between them. The CDR3 covers 14 residues. Written as DNA, the CDR3 is TGTGCCAGCAGTTTACCCGGGGGACCCTACGAGCAGTACTTC. Translation gives CASSLPGGPYEQYF. Drawing the rest from reference TRBV28 and TRBJ2-7, the complete variable domain is DVKVTQSSRYLVKRTGEKVFLECVQDMDHENMFWYRQDPGLGLRLIYFSYDVKMKEKGDIPEGYSVSREKKERFSLILESASTNQTSMYLCASSLPGGPYEQYFGPGTRLTVT.

CDR3 sequence (DNA): TGTGCCAGCTCACCACGGGGCGATTTCACCGGGGAGCTGTTTTTT. Translated: CASSPRGDFTGELFF. The chain employs TRBV18 and TRBJ2-2; D is perhaps TRBD1 (5 bases). V was shortened by 1 base and J by 4 bases, with 10 bases between the two germline ends. The CDR3 sequence is 15 residues long. Germline V gene lookup returns CDR1 KGHSH and CDR2 LQKENI.

The CDR3 nucleotides read TGTGCCAGCCAATTCCCGGGACTGGGAATATACGAGCAGTACTTC. Translation: CASQFPGLGIYEQYF. The chain recombines TRBV6-6 with TRBJ2-7; possible D gene TRBD2, 6 bases. The ends were cut back, 8 bases at V and 4 bases at J, with 21 bases in the middle. CDR1 is MNHNY, CDR2 SVGAGI, per germline (reference sequence). This CDR3 is 15 amino acids long.

This clone was counted a few times. The V and J genes are TRBV19 and TRBJ2-7; 9 nucleotides align to TRBD2. CDR1 LNHDA and CDR2 SQIVND come from the germline V gene (reference sequence). The V and J ends lost 5 bases and 6 bases, in that order; junction bases with no gene match: 5. The CDR3 totals 13 residues. DNA of the CDR3: TGTGCCAGTAGTCGGGCTAGCGGGACCGAGCAGTACTTC. It specifies CASSRASGTEQYF.

The chain recombines TRBV28 with TRBJ2-3, with D possibly being TRBD2 (6 bases). The CDR3 extends over 15 amino acids. CDR1 is MDHEN and CDR2 is SYDVKM in the germline V gene. Trimming shortened V by 6 bases and J by 1 base, and 14 bases separated the two germline ends. The CDR3 is CASSPGRTRTDTQYF. The DNA of the CDR3 is TGTGCCAGCAGCCCCGGGAGAACCCGCACAGATACGCAGTATTTT.

The chain recombines TRBV27 with TRBJ1-2, with 7 bases matching TRBD1. With V trimmed by 3 bases and J by 5 bases, 12 bases remained unmatched. Per the germline V gene, CDR1 is MNHEY and CDR2 is SMNVEV (reference sequence). There are 16 residues in the CDR3. CDR3 amino acids: CASSLSAGGPPYGYTF. The CDR3 DNA reads TGTGCCAGCAGTTTGTCCGCAGGGGGTCCCCCGTATGGCTACACCTTC.

Details on this clone: This same CDR3 is encoded by further DNA sequences in the sample. The gene calls are TRBV28 and TRBJ1-2; D gene uncertain. Germline CDR1 reads MDHEN; CDR2 reads SYDVKM. This CDR3 is built from 14 residues. The V end was cut by 5 bases, the J end by 2 bases, with 12 bases between. The CDR3 is CASSLSGSNYGYTF. DNA for the CDR3: TGTGCCAGCAGTCTCTCCGGGTCGAACTATGGCTACACCTTC.

The chain combines TRBV4-1 with TRBJ1-5; D is ambiguous. The CDR3 is made up of 15 amino acids. V dropped 1 base and J dropped 6 bases, with 13 bases sitting between them. CDR1 MGHRA and CDR2 YSYEKL come from the germline V gene. The CDR3 protein is CASSQAGNGGQPQHF. DNA of the CDR3: TGCGCCAGCAGCCAAGCGGGTAACGGTGGTCAGCCCCAGCATTTT.

Regarding this clone: This same CDR3 is encoded by further DNA sequences in the sample. J is TRBJ2-1 and V is TRBV9; the match to TRBD2 covers 9 bases. Germline V CDR1 and CDR2: SGDLS, YYNGEE. J lost 4 bases, V lost 4 bases, and 6 bases had no gene match. The CDR3 is made up of 15 amino acids. The CDR3 nucleotides are TGTGCCAGCAGCCCAAGACTAGCGGAGTACAATGAGCAGTTCTTC. This gives the protein CASSPRLAEYNEQFF.

This chain links TRBV27 with TRBJ1-1; D gene uncertain. Trimming took 4 bases from V and 10 from J, leaving 28 bases between them. The CDR3 is 17 amino acids. Germline CDR1 reads MNHEY; CDR2 reads SMNVEV (reference sequence). The CDR3: CASSSSTSGPVFAGAFF. The DNA for the CDR3 is TGTGCCAGCAGTTCGTCTACCAGTGGGCCGGTATTCGCAGGAGCTTTCTTT.

The CDR3 loop is CASSGPLLGGSYNEQFF. The CDR3 bases are TGTGCCAGCAGTGGCCCCTTACTGGGCGGATCCTACAATGAGCAGTTCTTC. The genes are TRBV6-1 and TRBJ2-1, with D unresolved. The germline V gene encodes CDR1 MNHNS and CDR2 SASEGT. This CDR3 region has 17 residues. Between the trimmed V and J ends, which lost 4 bases and 1 base, there was a span of 17 bases.

This clone was recorded only once. V is TRBV7-2 and J is TRBJ2-1; D is unclear. The CDR3 loop spans 12 amino acids. Germline V gives CDR1 SGHTA, CDR2 FQGNSA. Trimming took off 1 base at V and 10 bases at J, with 8 bases between the two ends. The CDR3 nucleotides read TGTGCCAGCAGCTTAGGGGGTCGGGAGCAGTTCTTC. It encodes CASSLGGREQFF.

This chain connects TRBV7-2 to TRBJ2-1, with D uncertain. CDR3 length: 15 residues. Trimming took 1 base from V and 7 from J, leaving 14 bases between them. CDR1 and CDR2 from the germline V gene are SGHTA and FQGNSA. The CDR3 sequence: CASSLVITQSNEQFF. The CDR3 coding sequence is TGTGCCAGCAGCTTAGTTATCACCCAGTCAAATGAGCAGTTCTTC. Supplemented by reference TRBV7-2 and TRBJ2-1, the full variable domain reads GAGVSQSPSNKVTEKGKDVELRCDPISGHTALYWYRQSLGQGLEFLIYFQGNSAPDKSGLPSDRFSAERTGGSVSTLTIQRTQQEDSAVYLCASSLVITQSNEQFFGPGTRLTVL.